The 8 T cell receptor beta chains reported below all come from one sample, sequenced in a study of cytomegalovirus exposure and HLA in healthy donors. Produced via immunoSEQ multiplex PCR; TCRdb's table is partial and in-frame only. The sample has around 250,000 clones, 90% seen once. The sample comprised PBMCs. The receptors were gathered from a woman aged 18-29 years in good health and CMV-seronegative.

The chain joins TRBV5-1 to TRBJ2-5; D might be TRBD2 (5 bases). Germline loops: CDR1 SGHRS, CDR2 YFSETQ. Trimming removed 4 bases from V and 4 bases from J, with 11 bases in between. The CDR3 covers 13 residues. CDR3 DNA: TGCGCCAGCAGCCAACACAGCGGAGAGACCCAGTACTTC. Its translation: CASSQHSGETQYF.

The chain employs TRBV7-9 and TRBJ1-2; D may be TRBD1 (5 bases). Germline V gene data show CDR1 as SEHNR and CDR2 as FQNEAQ (reference sequence). The CDR3 covers 15 residues. Trimming left V 3 bases short and J 2 bases short, with 13 bases between. In DNA, the CDR3 is TGTGCCAGCAGCTTTACAGGAGACGCGAACTATGGCTACACCTTC. Translated, it gives CASSFTGDANYGYTF.

V gene TRBV7-3 combines with J gene TRBJ2-2, with TRBD2 matching 8 bases. The CDR3 totals 17 residues. The J segment lost 6 bases and the V segment lost 3 bases, leaving 12 bases of the junction unmatched. Germline lookup yields CDR1 SGHTA and CDR2 FQGTGA. CDR3 residues: CASSFGLPGGAAGELFF. The CDR3 region has the DNA TGTGCCAGCAGCTTTGGCCTTCCCGGGGGGGCAGCCGGGGAGCTGTTTTTT.

V and J are TRBV2 and TRBJ1-1, with 9 bases matching TRBD1. V lost 3 bases to trimming and J lost 6 bases; unmatched junction nucleotides: 8. CDR1 is SNHLY and CDR2 is FYNNEI in the germline V gene. This CDR3 comprises 15 residues. The CDR3 nucleotides are TGTGCCAGCAGTGAGACCGGGACAGGGAGATCTGAAGCTTTCTTT. This translates into CASSETGTGRSEAFF.

V is TRBV5-4 and J is TRBJ1-1; perhaps TRBD1 as D (5 bases). The germline V gene encodes CDR1 SGHNT and CDR2 YYREEE (reference sequence). This CDR3 has 12 residues. V was shortened by 4 bases and J by 6 bases, with 10 bases between the two germline ends. DNA of the CDR3: TGTGCCAGCAGCCGGCAGGGCTCTGAAGCTTTCTTT. Its protein is CASSRQGSEAFF. The full variable domain, with the rest looked up from reference TRBV5-4 and TRBJ1-1, is ETGVTQSPTHLIKTRGQQVTLRCSSQSGHNTVSWYQQALGQGPQFIFQYYREEENGRGNFPPRFSGLQFPNYSSELNVNALELDDSALYLCASSRQGSEAFFGQGTRLTVV.

V is TRBV5-6 and J is TRBJ2-7; no definite D call. The ends were cut back, 1 base at V and 3 bases at J, with 5 bases in the middle. Germline CDR1 and CDR2: SGHDT and YYEEEE. The CDR3 loop spans 12 amino acids. The CDR3 nucleotides read TGTGCCAGCAGCTTGATGGACTACGAGCAGTACGTC. Residues: CASSLMDYEQYV.

This rearrangement joins TRBV11-2 to TRBJ2-5, with D perhaps matching TRBD2 (5 bases). Trimming took 5 bases from V and 2 from J, leaving 15 bases between them. Germline lookup yields CDR1 SGHAT and CDR2 FQNNGV. The CDR3 totals 15 residues. In DNA form, the CDR3 reads TGTGCCAGCAGCCCGTTCTTACGGGGACAAGAGACCCAGTACTTC. Protein: CASSPFLRGQETQYF.

The V and J genes are TRBV5-1 and TRBJ2-3, with 12 bases identical to TRBD2. V was clipped by 4 bases and J by 4 bases; unmatched bases: 7. Germline V gene lookup returns CDR1 SGHRS and CDR2 YFSETQ. This CDR3 region has 16 residues. CDR3 in amino acids: CASSPTSGGVSDTQYF. CDR3 sequence (DNA): TGCGCCAGCAGCCCGACTAGCGGGGGAGTATCAGATACGCAGTATTTT.